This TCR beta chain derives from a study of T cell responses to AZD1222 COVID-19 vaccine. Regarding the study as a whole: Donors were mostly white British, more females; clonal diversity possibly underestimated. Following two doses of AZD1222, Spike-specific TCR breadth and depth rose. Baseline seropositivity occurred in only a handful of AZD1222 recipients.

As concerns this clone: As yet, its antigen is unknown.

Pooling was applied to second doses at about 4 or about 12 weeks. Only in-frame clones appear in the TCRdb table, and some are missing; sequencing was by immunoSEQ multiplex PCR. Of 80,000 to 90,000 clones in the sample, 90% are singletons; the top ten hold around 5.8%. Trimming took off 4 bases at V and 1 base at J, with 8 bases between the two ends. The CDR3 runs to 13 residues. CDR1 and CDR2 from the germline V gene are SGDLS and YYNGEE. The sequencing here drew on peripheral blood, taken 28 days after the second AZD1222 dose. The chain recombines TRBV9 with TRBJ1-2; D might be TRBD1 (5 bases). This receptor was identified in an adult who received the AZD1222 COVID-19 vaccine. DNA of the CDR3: TGTGCCAGCAGCCCGGGGGATAACTATGGCTACACCTTC. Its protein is CASSPGDNYGYTF.